These 32 T cell receptor beta chains were all obtained from the same sample, sequenced in a study of cytomegalovirus exposure and HLA in healthy donors. PCR was performed using 60 Vbeta and 13 Jbeta primers. Measured with immunoSEQ multiplex PCR; TCRdb has only the in-frame clones, and not every one. The sample has 43,000 or so clones, around two thirds seen once. The source material was PBMCs. The receptors shown here come from a human donor in good health.

Regarding this clone: The CDR3 end shows no conserved phenylalanine or tryptophan, and so a read error is likely. V is TRBV18 and J is TRBJ1-1; no reliable D call. This CDR3 is built from 13 residues. Germline CDR1 is KGHSH and CDR2 is LQKENI. Trimming left V 6 bases short and J 3 bases short, with 11 bases between. CDR3 coding DNA: TGTGCCAGCTCCCTCGGAATTGACACTGAAGCTTTCCTT. Protein: CASSLGIDTEAFL.

This clone has more than one count but fewer than ten. The rearrangement uses TRBV29-1 and TRBJ2-1, with D possibly being TRBD2 (5 bases). The germline V gene encodes CDR1 SQVTM and CDR2 ANQGSEA. The CDR3 is 14 amino acids. Trimming left V 8 bases short and J 3 bases short, with 17 bases between. The CDR3 is CSPWGADRYNEQFF. As DNA, the CDR3 is TGCAGCCCCTGGGGAGCGGACCGCTACAATGAGCAGTTCTTC.

The V call is TRBV4-1, the J call TRBJ2-2, with D perhaps TRBD2 (5 bases). Trimming took 7 bases from V and 1 from J, leaving 13 bases between them. The CDR3 contains 15 residues. In germline, CDR1 is MGHRA, CDR2 YSYEKL. CDR3 in DNA: TGCGCCAGCACTTCGGGAAGACTGAACACCGGGGAGCTGTTTTTT. This translates into CASTSGRLNTGELFF.

The V and J genes are TRBV7-9 and TRBJ2-2; D may be TRBD2 (5 bases). The CDR3 totals 14 residues. V dropped 4 bases and J dropped 5 bases, with 11 bases sitting between them. Germline V CDR1 and CDR2: SEHNR, FQNEAQ (reference sequence). CDR3 protein: CASSSRTRTGELFF. CDR3 sequence (DNA): TGTGCCAGCAGCTCCAGGACTCGGACCGGGGAGCTGTTTTTT.

This chain joins TRBV5-1 and TRBJ2-5; 9 nucleotides line up with TRBD1. CDR1 is SGHRS, CDR2 YFSETQ, per germline. The trim removed 2 bases at V and 4 bases at J, leaving 6 bases unmatched. The CDR3 is 15 residues long. CDR3 sequence (DNA): TGCGCCAGCAGCTTACAGGGGGCGCAAGGAGAGACCCAGTACTTC. As protein: CASSLQGAQGETQYF. Supplemented by reference TRBV5-1 and TRBJ2-5, the full variable domain reads KAGVTQTPRYLIKTRGQQVTLSCSPISGHRSVSWYQQTPGQGLQFLFEYFSETQRNKGNFPGRFSGRQFSNSRSEMNVSTLELGDSALYLCASSLQGAQGETQYFGPGTRLLVL.

This chain connects TRBV7-9 to TRBJ2-1; D may be TRBD2 (5 bases). V was trimmed by 5 bases and J by 7 bases, leaving 15 bases between them. This CDR3 spans 14 amino acids. Germline CDR1 is SEHNR and CDR2 is FQNEAQ (reference sequence). The CDR3 sequence is CASSILAGSNEQFF. CDR3 DNA: TGTGCCAGCAGCATCCTAGCAGGCAGTAATGAGCAGTTCTTC.

This clone was counted only a few times. The gene calls are TRBV6-1 and TRBJ2-1, with 8 bases that match TRBD2. The V gene end was trimmed by 2 bases and the J gene end by 2 bases; junction bases not matched to a gene: 5. The germline gives CDR1 MNHNS, CDR2 SASEGT. The CDR3 is 16 amino acids. CDR3 region: CASSESGGGPYNEQFF. The CDR3, as DNA: TGTGCCAGCAGTGAAAGCGGCGGGGGGCCCTACAATGAGCAGTTCTTC.

The chain carries TRBV7-2 and TRBJ1-3; 8 nucleotides align to TRBD1. Germline V gives CDR1 SGHTA, CDR2 FQGNSA. CDR3 length: 14 residues. V was clipped by 6 bases and J by 4 bases; unmatched bases: 5. The CDR3 DNA follows: TGTGCCAGCAGTGGACAGGGTACGGGAAACACCATATATTTT. This translates into CASSGQGTGNTIYF.

The chain carries TRBV5-1 and TRBJ1-2; possible D gene TRBD1, 6 bases. The CDR3 extends over 14 amino acids. Germline values: CDR1 SGHRS, CDR2 YFSETQ. The V and J ends lost 2 bases and 4 bases respectively, with 12 bases between them. The CDR3 DNA reads TGCGCCAGCAGCTTACTTGCGGGGGCCTATGGCTACACCTTC. Its protein product is CASSLLAGAYGYTF.

The genes are TRBV7-3 and TRBJ1-6; 12 nucleotides agree with TRBD1. The length of the CDR3 is 14 residues. Per the germline V gene, CDR1 is SGHTA and CDR2 is FQGTGA. The V gene end was trimmed by 5 bases and the J gene end by 15 bases; junction bases not matched to a gene: 8. This chain's CDR3 is CASSAGTGGPILHF. The CDR3 DNA reads TGTGCCAGCAGCGCCGGGACAGGGGGCCCTATCCTCCACTTT.

To note about this clone: In the same sample, other DNA sequences code for this CDR3. The rearrangement joins TRBV18 to TRBJ1-4, with 7 bases aligning to TRBD1. This CDR3 region has 15 residues. Germline V lookup: CDR1 KGHSH, CDR2 LQKENI. Losses at the gene ends were 3 bases for V and 5 bases for J; bases not matched to a gene: 6. The CDR3 bases are TGTGCCAGCTCACCTCCGGGACAGCGAAATGAAAAACTGTTTTTT. The encoded protein is CASSPPGQRNEKLFF.

This sequence joins TRBV25-1 and TRBJ1-1, with 11 bases that match TRBD1. Germline V CDR1 and CDR2: MGHDK, SYGVNS. J was trimmed by 10 bases and V by 4 bases; bases with no gene match: 8. CDR3 length: 14 amino acids. The CDR3 sequence is CASSGVLGTGGAFF. CDR3 DNA sequence: TGTGCCAGCAGTGGCGTCCTTGGGACAGGGGGAGCTTTCTTT.

CDR3 in amino acids: CASSLGRTGQIEQYF. For the CDR3, the DNA is TGTGCCAGCAGCTTAGGCCGGACAGGGCAGATCGAGCAGTACTTC. The V call is TRBV7-9, the J call TRBJ2-7, with 8 bases lining up with TRBD1. The germline CDR1 and CDR2 sequences are SEHNR and FQNEAQ (reference sequence). The CDR3 totals 15 residues. Germline trimming cut 1 base from V and 6 bases from J; bases unmatched to any gene: 8.

The chain couples TRBV18 to TRBJ2-5; 7 bases map to TRBD2. Germline loops: CDR1 KGHSH, CDR2 LQKENI. This CDR3 comprises 14 residues. V lost 2 bases and J lost 4; bases outside the gene matches: 4. CDR3 protein: CASSPSGRGETQYF. CDR3 sequence (DNA): TGTGCCAGCTCACCATCGGGGAGGGGAGAGACCCAGTACTTC.

This clone was seen a handful of times. This sequence joins TRBV5-1 and TRBJ2-7; perhaps TRBD2 as D (5 bases). This CDR3 has 16 amino acids. Trimming stripped 1 base from V and 1 base from J, with 15 bases between. Germline V gene sequence: CDR1 SGHRS, CDR2 YFSETQ. The chain's CDR3 is CASSLTAVGTSYEQYF. The DNA for the CDR3 is TGCGCCAGCAGCTTGACAGCGGTCGGTACATCCTACGAGCAGTACTTC.

The V call is TRBV4-1, the J call TRBJ2-5, with 7 bases identical to TRBD1. Germline trimming cut 3 bases from V and 4 bases from J; bases unmatched to any gene: 8. The CDR3 is 15 amino acids. Germline V gene data show CDR1 as MGHRA and CDR2 as YSYEKL. The CDR3 spells CASSQAGQEVETQYF. The CDR3 DNA reads TGCGCCAGCAGCCAGGCCGGACAGGAAGTAGAGACCCAGTACTTC.

The V and J genes are TRBV27 and TRBJ1-1; weak D call: TRBD1 (6 bases). This CDR3 has 13 residues. Deletions cut 1 base from V and 6 bases from J, with 9 bases between. Looked up from germline, CDR1 is MNHEY and CDR2 is SMNVEV (reference sequence). DNA for the CDR3: TGTGCCAGCAGTTTATGGGCAGGGGCTGAAGCTTTCTTT. Its translation: CASSLWAGAEAFF.

This clone appeared a single time. The chain links TRBV7-9 to TRBJ1-2; D might be TRBD1 (6 bases). Trimming removed 5 bases from V and 4 bases from J, with 14 bases in between. Germline values: CDR1 SEHNR, CDR2 FQNEAQ (reference sequence). This CDR3 spans 14 amino acids. The CDR3 protein is CASSLRTVLYGYTF. In nucleotides, the CDR3 is TGTGCCAGCAGCCTTCGGACAGTCCTCTATGGCTACACCTTC.

This rearrangement joins TRBV7-2 to TRBJ2-2; D possibly corresponds to TRBD1 (6 bases). Germline values: CDR1 SGHTA, CDR2 FQGNSA. The length of the CDR3 is 15 residues. The germline V and J ends were trimmed by 2 bases and 9 bases, with 16 bases remaining between them. CDR3 protein: CASSLLQGLFRELFF. The CDR3 DNA reads TGTGCCAGCAGCTTACTGCAGGGGTTGTTCCGGGAGCTGTTTTTT. Drawing the rest from reference TRBV7-2 and TRBJ2-2, the complete variable domain is GAGVSQSPSNKVTEKGKDVELRCDPISGHTALYWYRQSLGQGLEFLIYFQGNSAPDKSGLPSDRFSAERTGGSVSTLTIQRTQQEDSAVYLCASSLLQGLFRELFFGEGSRLTVL.

This chain links TRBV5-1 with TRBJ1-1; 9 nucleotides align to TRBD1. This CDR3 has 15 amino acids. The V segment lost 4 bases and the J segment 5 bases; nucleotides outside the gene matches: 9. In germline, CDR1 is SGHRS, CDR2 YFSETQ. For the CDR3, the DNA is TGCGCCAGCAGCGATCCGGGACAGGGTGCTACTGAAGCTTTCTTT. Its protein product is CASSDPGQGATEAFF.

For the CDR3, the DNA is TGTGCCAGCAGACAGGGACTAGCGGGGGGGCCTGAGCAGTTCTTC. Amino acids: CASRQGLAGGPEQFF. This chain connects TRBV6-5 to TRBJ2-1; 16 bases are shared with TRBD2. Germline lookup yields CDR1 MNHEY and CDR2 SVGAGI. Germline trimming cut 6 bases from V and 9 bases from J; bases unmatched to any gene: 5. This CDR3 contains 15 residues.

J is TRBJ1-6 and V is TRBV2; 8 positions agree with TRBD1. Germline CDR1 SNHLY, CDR2 FYNNEI. V dropped 6 bases and J dropped 9; count of bases not matched to a gene: 13. The CDR3 length is 16 residues. The CDR3: CASSIDRGASGSPLHF. CDR3 coding DNA: TGTGCCAGCAGCATAGACAGGGGCGCCAGCGGTTCACCCCTCCACTTT. Combining the CDR3 with reference TRBV2 and TRBJ1-6 gives the whole variable domain EPEVTQTPSHQVTQMGQEVILRCVPISNHLYFYWYRQILGQKVEFLVSFYNNEISEKSEIFDDQFSVERPDGSNFTLKIRSTKLEDSAMYFCASSIDRGASGSPLHFGNGTRLTVT.

This clone was seen a handful of times. V gene TRBV19 combines with J gene TRBJ2-5; D is possibly TRBD2 (5 bases). Germline CDR1 LNHDA, CDR2 SQIVND (reference sequence). V was cut by 5 bases and J by 7 bases, with 17 bases left in between. The CDR3 contains 14 residues. Written as DNA, the CDR3 is TGTGCCAGTAGTCCCCGTTGGGGAGAGGCGACCCAGTACTTC. Its translation is CASSPRWGEATQYF. Full variable domain (missing parts from reference TRBV19 and TRBJ2-5): DGGITQSPKYLFRKEGQNVTLSCEQNLNHDAMYWYRQDPGQGLRLIYYSQIVNDFQKGDIAEGYSVSREKKESFPLTVTSAQKNPTAFYLCASSPRWGEATQYFGPGTRLLVL.

This clone was observed a handful of times. The chain couples TRBV7-3 to TRBJ2-1, with 7 bases aligning to TRBD1. The V gene's germline CDR1 is SGHTA and CDR2 FQGTGA. Losses at the gene ends were 5 bases for V and 1 base for J; bases not matched to a gene: 5. The CDR3 loop spans 15 amino acids. The CDR3 nucleotides read TGTGCCAGCAGCCTATACAGGGGTTCCTACAATGAGCAGTTCTTC. Translation: CASSLYRGSYNEQFF.

The chain combines TRBV18 with TRBJ2-3, with D tentatively TRBD2 (5 bases). Between the trimmed V and J ends, which lost 6 bases and 0 bases, there was a span of 10 bases. This CDR3 has 14 residues. CDR1 KGHSH and CDR2 LQKENI come from the germline V gene. CDR3 sequence (DNA): TGTGCCAGCTCGGGAAGGACTAGCACAGATACGCAGTATTTT. It encodes CASSGRTSTDTQYF.

The rearrangement joins TRBV5-4 to TRBJ1-2; TRBD1 is a possible D gene (6 bases). V gave up 4 bases and J gave up 2 bases, with 18 bases separating them. Germline values: CDR1 SGHNT, CDR2 YYREEE (reference sequence). The CDR3 has 16 residues. CDR3 sequence (DNA): TGTGCCAGCAGCCCCTTGGGGGGGCTATACAACTATGGCTACACCTTC. Translated: CASSPLGGLYNYGYTF.

The V gene is TRBV10-1, the J gene TRBJ1-3; D possibly corresponds to TRBD1 (5 bases). Trimming pared 7 bases from V and 0 bases from J, leaving 13 bases between. This CDR3 comprises 15 residues. Germline V gene data show CDR1 as WNHNN and CDR2 as SYGVQD (reference sequence). In DNA, the CDR3 is TGCGCCAGCACCCCGACAGAGCACTCTGGAAACACCATATATTTT. Translating it yields CASTPTEHSGNTIYF.

The chain carries TRBV5-4 and TRBJ2-7; the match to TRBD2 covers 11 bases. Germline values: CDR1 SGHNT, CDR2 YYREEE (reference sequence). V dropped 3 bases and J dropped 9; count of bases not matched to a gene: 5. The CDR3 has 13 amino acids. The CDR3 DNA sequence: TGTGCCAGCAGCTCTCCGGGACTAGCGGCGCAGTACTTC. This sequence encodes CASSSPGLAAQYF.

The chain has TRBV5-4 and TRBJ1-4; TRBD1 is a possible D gene (5 bases). The V gene lost 3 bases and the J gene lost 5 bases, with 17 bases spanning the gap. This CDR3 has 16 residues. CDR1 SGHNT and CDR2 YYREEE come from the germline V gene (reference sequence). CDR3 sequence reads: CASSSRRDARNEKLFF. The CDR3 nucleotides read TGTGCCAGCAGCTCCCGGCGGGACGCCCGAAATGAAAAACTGTTTTTT.

V is TRBV2 and J is TRBJ2-3; D remains ambiguous. Germline assignment: CDR1 SNHLY and CDR2 FYNNEI. CDR3 length: 14 residues. V was cut by 3 bases and J by 1 base, with 8 bases left in between. CDR3 in amino acids: CASSDNSRTDTQYF. In DNA form, the CDR3 reads TGTGCCAGCAGTGACAACAGCCGCACAGATACGCAGTATTTT.

This rearrangement joins TRBV5-4 to TRBJ1-2; 7 bases line up with TRBD1. The CDR3 loop spans 14 amino acids. After removal of 2 bases from V and 7 bases from J, the junction contained 8 bases not matched to a gene. CDR1 and CDR2 from the germline V gene are SGHNT and YYREEE (reference sequence). This CDR3 reads CASSFGRGLSGYTF. The CDR3 region has the DNA TGTGCCAGCAGCTTTGGCAGGGGGTTGAGTGGCTACACCTTC.

The chain has TRBV9 and TRBJ2-3; 7 bases map to TRBD2. V was clipped by 4 bases and J by 0 bases; unmatched bases: 8. This CDR3 spans 16 amino acids. CDR1 is SGDLS and CDR2 is YYNGEE in the germline V gene. The CDR3 loop is CASSPPLGGSTDTQYF. The CDR3 DNA reads as TGTGCCAGCAGCCCCCCCCTGGGGGGGAGCACAGATACGCAGTATTTT.